These T cell receptor beta chains were read from a single sample in a study of blood T cell repertoires in COVID-19. Clones were sequenced by immunoSEQ multiplex PCR, and TCRdb holds only the in-frame ones, with some missing. The data show approximately 300,000 clones, roughly 91% seen once. Material: PBMCs or T cells enriched from blood (not recorded which). The receptors were sampled from a woman aged 30 to 39 who had recovered from COVID-19. CDR3s include the opening cysteine and the closing phenylalanine or tryptophan. The D gene is left open where the match is weak. The size field is filled for only some rows; it gives once, few, many or a size class.

CDR3aa,CDR3nt,abundance,v_gene,d_gene,j_gene
CASTKREKVQETQYF,TGTGCCAGCACCAAAAGGGAGAAGGTCCAAGAGACCCAGTACTTC,-,TRBV7-9,-,TRBJ2-5
CASSSPFGTPVKRGSYEQYF,TGTGCCAGCAGTTCCCCTTTCGGGACACCCGTTAAAAGGGGCTCCTACGAGCAGTACTTC,-,TRBV28,-,TRBJ2-7
CASSLYSGNTIYF,TGCGCCAGCAGCTTGTACTCTGGAAACACCATATATTTT,-,TRBV5-1,-,TRBJ1-3
CASSLRSGRLYEQYF,TGTGCCAGCAGTTTACGTAGCGGGAGGCTCTACGAGCAGTACTTC,-,TRBV27,TRBD2,TRBJ2-7
CASRIPSEAFF,TGTGCCAGCAGGATCCCCAGTGAAGCTTTCTTT,once,TRBV6-5,-,TRBJ1-1
CAISEAGIEAFF,TGTGCCATCAGTGAGGCGGGGATCGAAGCTTTCTTT,once,TRBV10-3,-,TRBJ1-1
CASSDYTEETQYF,TGTGCCAGCAGCGACTACACGGAAGAGACCCAGTACTTC,-,TRBV12-3/TRBV12-4,-,TRBJ2-5
CASNTPGRGAPLHF,TGTGCCAGCAATACGCCCGGCAGGGGTGCACCCCTCCACTTT,-,TRBV28,-,TRBJ1-6
CASSSGGPYEQYF,TGTGCCAGCAGTTCCGGCGGTCCCTACGAGCAGTACTTC,-,TRBV5-8,-,TRBJ2-7
CASSLGSLAGHNEQFF,TGTGCCAGCAGCTTAGGATCCCTAGCGGGCCACAATGAGCAGTTCTTC,-,TRBV7-2,TRBD2,TRBJ2-1
CASSPRGGAYEQYF,TGTGCCAGCAGCCCCCGCGGGGGGGCCTACGAGCAGTACTTC,-,TRBV7-6,TRBD2,TRBJ2-7
CASSQYRGGFQDGYTF,TGTGCCAGCAGCCAATACCGGGGAGGTTTTCAGGATGGCTACACCTTC,-,TRBV14,-,TRBJ1-2
CASSRLAGGGETQYF,TGCGCCAGCAGCAGACTAGCGGGAGGCGGGGAGACCCAGTACTTC,-,TRBV10-1,TRBD2,TRBJ2-5
CASSRTLVATNEKLFF,TGTGCCAGCAGTCGAACACTAGTAGCAACTAATGAAAAACTGTTTTTT,-,TRBV6-6,-,TRBJ1-4
CASSSSPSSRLTDTQYF,TGTGCCAGCAGCTCAAGTCCCTCTAGCAGACTCACAGATACGCAGTATTTT,once,TRBV7-2,-,TRBJ2-3
CASNMGGLAGLDEQYF,TGTGCCAGCAATATGGGGGGGCTAGCGGGACTCGACGAGCAGTACTTC,-,TRBV25-1,TRBD2,TRBJ2-7
CASSQLWTAAANTGELFF,TGTGCCAGCAGCCAACTTTGGACAGCGGCCGCGAACACCGGGGAGCTGTTTTTT,-,TRBV3-1/TRBV3-2,-,TRBJ2-2
CASSSLTGLAGAPYNEQFF,TGTGCCAGCAGCTCGCTCACGGGACTAGCGGGGGCACCCTACAATGAGCAGTTCTTC,-,TRBV7-9,TRBD2,TRBJ2-1
CASSYVGGGYTF,TGTGCCAGCAGTTACGTGGGGGGTGGCTACACCTTC,-,TRBV6-5,-,TRBJ1-2
CATSPGRGLHQPQHF,TGTGCCACCAGCCCCGGCAGGGGGCTCCATCAGCCCCAGCATTTT,-,TRBV15,TRBD1,TRBJ1-5
CASSSYRLNYEQYF,TGTGCCAGCAGTTCCTATAGACTGAACTACGAGCAGTACTTC,once,TRBV28,-,TRBJ2-7
CASSRLAGNYEQYF,TGTGCCAGCAGCAGACTAGCGGGTAACTACGAGCAGTACTTC,-,TRBV5-4,TRBD2,TRBJ2-7
CASSLGGADTGELFF,TGTGCCAGCAGTTTAGGGGGCGCGGACACCGGGGAGCTGTTTTTT,-,TRBV27,-,TRBJ2-2
CASSSTGDRYNEQFF,TGTGCCAGCAGTTCTACAGGGGACAGATACAATGAGCAGTTCTTC,-,TRBV28,TRBD1,TRBJ2-1
CASSLQGYGYTF,TGTGCCAGCAGCTTACAGGGTTACGGCTACACCTTC,-,TRBV7-9,-,TRBJ1-2
CASSLRGGPDYGYTF,TGTGCCAGCAGCTTACGCGGGGGCCCTGACTATGGCTACACCTTC,-,TRBV7-9,-,TRBJ1-2
CASSRGTGGTYEQYF,TGTGCCAGCAGCCGCGGGACAGGGGGCACTTACGAGCAGTACTTC,-,TRBV7-9,TRBD1,TRBJ2-7
CASTFRGGSYTF,TGTGCCAGCACCTTCCGGGGCGGGAGCTACACCTTC,-,TRBV6-5,-,TRBJ1-2
CASSQDSAEYTGELFF,TGCGCCAGCAGCCAAGATTCAGCGGAGTATACCGGGGAGCTGTTTTTT,-,TRBV4-1,-,TRBJ2-2
CASSPGDYGYTF,TGTGCCAGCAGCCCAGGGGACTATGGCTACACCTTC,-,TRBV7-9,-,TRBJ1-2
CASSSGPGGNNEQFF,TGTGCTAGCAGCTCCGGACCGGGAGGGAACAATGAGCAGTTCTTC,-,TRBV7-7,TRBD2,TRBJ2-1
CASSQGRRDHNEKLFF,TGTGCCAGCAGCCAAGGCAGGAGGGACCATAATGAAAAACTGTTTTTT,-,TRBV4-2,-,TRBJ1-4
CASSYIRGTRTDTQYF,TGTGCCAGCAGTTACATCCGGGGGACTAGGACAGATACGCAGTATTTT,-,TRBV6-5,TRBD2,TRBJ2-3
CASSLRDRANYGYTF,TGTGCCAGCTCACTACGGGACAGAGCTAACTATGGCTACACCTTC,-,TRBV18,TRBD1,TRBJ1-2
CASGGETGSGANVLTF,TGTGCTAGTGGTGGAGAAACTGGCTCTGGGGCCAACGTCCTGACTTTC,-,TRBV12-5,-,TRBJ2-6
CASSLLTSGIWNEQFF,TGTGCCAGCAGCCTCCTGACTAGCGGGATTTGGAATGAGCAGTTCTTC,-,TRBV7-9,TRBD2,TRBJ2-1